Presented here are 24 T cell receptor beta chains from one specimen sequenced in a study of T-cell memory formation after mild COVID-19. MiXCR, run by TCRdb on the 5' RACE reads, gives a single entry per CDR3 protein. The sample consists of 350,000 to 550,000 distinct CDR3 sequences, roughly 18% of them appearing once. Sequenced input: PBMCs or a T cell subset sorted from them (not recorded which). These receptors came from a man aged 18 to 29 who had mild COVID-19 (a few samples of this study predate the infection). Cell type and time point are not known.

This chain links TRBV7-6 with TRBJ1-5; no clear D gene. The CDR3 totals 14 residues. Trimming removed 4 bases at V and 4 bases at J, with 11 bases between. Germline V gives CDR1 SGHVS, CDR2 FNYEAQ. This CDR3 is CASSSKGGNQPQHF. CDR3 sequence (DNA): TGTGCCAGCAGCTCGAAGGGAGGGAATCAGCCCCAGCATTTT.

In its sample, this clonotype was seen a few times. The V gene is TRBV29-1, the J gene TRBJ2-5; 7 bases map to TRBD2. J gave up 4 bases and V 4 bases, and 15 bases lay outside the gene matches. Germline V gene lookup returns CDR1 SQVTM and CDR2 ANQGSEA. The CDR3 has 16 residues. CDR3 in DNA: TGCAGCGTTGTTGCCCCCCCCCTAGCGGTGGGAGAGACCCAGTACTTC. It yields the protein CSVVAPPLAVGETQYF.

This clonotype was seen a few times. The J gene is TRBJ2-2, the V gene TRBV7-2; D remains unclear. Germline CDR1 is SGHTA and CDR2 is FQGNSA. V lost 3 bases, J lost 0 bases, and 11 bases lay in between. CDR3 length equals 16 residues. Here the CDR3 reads CASSFLFSPNTGELFF. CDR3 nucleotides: TGTGCCAGCAGCTTTCTGTTCAGCCCGAACACCGGGGAGCTGTTTTTT. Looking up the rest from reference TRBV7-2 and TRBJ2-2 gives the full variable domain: GAGVSQSPSNKVTEKGKDVELRCDPISGHTALYWYRQSLGQGLEFLIYFQGNSAPDKSGLPSDRFSAERTGGSVSTLTIQRTQQEDSAVYLCASSFLFSPNTGELFFGEGSRLTVL.

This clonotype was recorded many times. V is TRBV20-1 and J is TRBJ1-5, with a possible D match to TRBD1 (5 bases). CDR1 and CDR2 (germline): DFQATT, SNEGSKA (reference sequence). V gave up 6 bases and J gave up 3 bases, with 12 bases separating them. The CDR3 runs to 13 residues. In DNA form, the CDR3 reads TGCAGTGCCACTACGGACAACAATCAGCCCCAGCATTTT. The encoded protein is CSATTDNNQPQHF.

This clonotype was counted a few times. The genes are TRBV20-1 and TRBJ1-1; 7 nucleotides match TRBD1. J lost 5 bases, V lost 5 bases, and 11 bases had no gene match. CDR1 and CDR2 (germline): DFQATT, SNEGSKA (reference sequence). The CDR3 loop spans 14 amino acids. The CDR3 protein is CSALYRQGGTEAFF. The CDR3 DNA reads TGCAGTGCTCTCTACCGACAGGGCGGGACTGAAGCTTTCTTT.

The CDR3 region has the DNA TGTGCCAGCAGCTTAGGGCCTTCCTACAATGAGCAGTTCTTC. Amino acid sequence: CASSLGPSYNEQFF. The chain employs TRBV7-6 and TRBJ2-1; D call uncertain. The CDR3 totals 14 residues. CDR1 is SGHVS, CDR2 FNYEAQ, per germline. With 1 base removed from V and 1 base from J, the gap between germline ends came to 5 bases. The full variable domain, with the rest looked up from reference TRBV7-6 and TRBJ2-1, is GAGVSQSPRYKVTKRGQDVALRCDPISGHVSLYWYRQALGQGPEFLTYFNYEAQQDKSGLPNDRFSAERPEGSISTLTIQRTEQRDSAMYRCASSLGPSYNEQFFGPGTRLTVL.

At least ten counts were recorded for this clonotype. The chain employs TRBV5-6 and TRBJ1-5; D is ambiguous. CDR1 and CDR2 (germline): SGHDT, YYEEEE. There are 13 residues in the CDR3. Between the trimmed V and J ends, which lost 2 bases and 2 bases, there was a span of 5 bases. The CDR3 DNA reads TGTGCCAGCAGCTTAGGGCGCAATCAGCCCCAGCATTTT. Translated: CASSLGRNQPQHF.

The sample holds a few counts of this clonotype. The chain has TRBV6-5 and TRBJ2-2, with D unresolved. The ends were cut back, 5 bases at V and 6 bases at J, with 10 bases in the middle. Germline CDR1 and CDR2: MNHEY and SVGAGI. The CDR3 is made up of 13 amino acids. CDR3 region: CASSPLRPGELFF. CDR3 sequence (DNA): TGTGCCAGCAGTCCCCTCCGGCCCGGGGAGCTGTTTTTT.

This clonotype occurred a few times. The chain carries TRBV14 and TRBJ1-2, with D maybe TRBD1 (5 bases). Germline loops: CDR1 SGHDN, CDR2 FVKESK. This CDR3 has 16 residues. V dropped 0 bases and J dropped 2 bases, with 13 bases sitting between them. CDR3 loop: CASSQDQTAPNYGYTF. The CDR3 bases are TGTGCCAGCAGCCAAGATCAGACAGCACCCAACTATGGCTACACCTTC.

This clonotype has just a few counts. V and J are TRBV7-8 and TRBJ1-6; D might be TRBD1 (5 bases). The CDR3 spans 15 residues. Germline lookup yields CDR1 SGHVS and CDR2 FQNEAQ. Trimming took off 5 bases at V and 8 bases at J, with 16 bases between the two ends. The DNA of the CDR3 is TGTGCCAGCAGCAGCTGGCGGGGCTACGATTCACCCCTCCACTTT. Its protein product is CASSSWRGYDSPLHF. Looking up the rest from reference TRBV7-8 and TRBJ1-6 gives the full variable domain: GAGVSQSPRYKVAKRGQDVALRCDPISGHVSLFWYQQALGQGPEFLTYFQNEAQLDKSGLPSDRFFAERPEGSVSTLKIQRTQQEDSAVYLCASSSWRGYDSPLHFGNGTRLTVT.

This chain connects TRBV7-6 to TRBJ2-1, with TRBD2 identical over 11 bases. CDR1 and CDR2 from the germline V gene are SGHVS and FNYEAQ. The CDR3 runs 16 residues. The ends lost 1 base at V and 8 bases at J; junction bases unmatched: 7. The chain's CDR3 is CASSLVVAGGPYEQFF. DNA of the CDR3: TGTGCCAGCAGCTTAGTTGTAGCGGGGGGGCCCTATGAGCAGTTCTTC.

This CDR3 reads CASSEEQGVYEQYF. CDR3 nucleotides: TGTGCCAGCAGTGAAGAACAGGGAGTCTACGAGCAGTACTTC. This chain uses TRBV6-1 with TRBJ2-7, with D possibly matching TRBD1 (6 bases). This CDR3 is built from 14 residues. V lost 1 base and J lost 3, with 10 bases in between. CDR1 is MNHNS, CDR2 SASEGT, per germline.

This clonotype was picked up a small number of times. In nucleotides, the CDR3 is TGTGCCAGCAGCCCCAAGGACAGGGCTATACCCTACAATGAGCAGTTCTTC. Protein: CASSPKDRAIPYNEQFF. V is TRBV9 and J is TRBJ2-1, with 8 bases matching TRBD1. This CDR3 region has 17 residues. Trimming removed 4 bases from V and 2 bases from J; junction bases left unmatched: 11. Germline V CDR1 and CDR2: SGDLS, YYNGEE.

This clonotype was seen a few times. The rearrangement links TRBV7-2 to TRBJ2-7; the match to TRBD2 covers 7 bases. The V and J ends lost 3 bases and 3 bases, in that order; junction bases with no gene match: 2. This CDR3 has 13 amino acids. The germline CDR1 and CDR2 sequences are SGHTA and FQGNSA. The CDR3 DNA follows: TGTGCCAGCAGCTTCGGGGGGATCTACGAGCAGTACTTC. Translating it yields CASSFGGIYEQYF.

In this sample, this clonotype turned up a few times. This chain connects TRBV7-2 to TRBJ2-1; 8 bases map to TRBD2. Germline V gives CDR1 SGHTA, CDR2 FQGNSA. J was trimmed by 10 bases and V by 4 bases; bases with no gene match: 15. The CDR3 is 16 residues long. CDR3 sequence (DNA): TGTGCCAGCAGCTCAGCCCAGCGGGGGCGTCTGGGGGAGCAGTTCTTC. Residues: CASSSAQRGRLGEQFF.

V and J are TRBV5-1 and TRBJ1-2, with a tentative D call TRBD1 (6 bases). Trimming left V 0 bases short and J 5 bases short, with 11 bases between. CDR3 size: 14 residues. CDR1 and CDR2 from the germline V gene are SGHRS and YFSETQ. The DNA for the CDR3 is TGCGCCAGCAGCTTGGAGGGGGGTGTTTATGGCTACACCTTC. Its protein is CASSLEGGVYGYTF.

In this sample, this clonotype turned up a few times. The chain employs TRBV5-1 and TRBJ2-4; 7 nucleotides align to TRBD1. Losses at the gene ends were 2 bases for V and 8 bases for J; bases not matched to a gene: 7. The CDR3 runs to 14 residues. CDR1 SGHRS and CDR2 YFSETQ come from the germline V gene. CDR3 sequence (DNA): TGCGCCAGCAGCTTACCGACAGGGTCGGACATTCAGTACTTC. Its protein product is CASSLPTGSDIQYF.

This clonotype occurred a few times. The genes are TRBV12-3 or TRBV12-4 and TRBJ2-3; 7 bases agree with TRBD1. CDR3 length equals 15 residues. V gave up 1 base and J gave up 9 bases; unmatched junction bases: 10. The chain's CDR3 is CASSLEGGFLNTQYF. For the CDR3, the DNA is TGTGCCAGCAGTTTAGAAGGGGGCTTCCTCAACACGCAGTATTTT.

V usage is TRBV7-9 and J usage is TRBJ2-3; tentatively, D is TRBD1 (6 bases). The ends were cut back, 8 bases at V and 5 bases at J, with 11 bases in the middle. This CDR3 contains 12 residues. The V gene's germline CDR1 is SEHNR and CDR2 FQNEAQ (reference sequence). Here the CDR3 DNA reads TGTGCCAGCGGGCAGGGGTTAGATACGCAGTATTTT. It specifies CASGQGLDTQYF.

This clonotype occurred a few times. Written as DNA, the CDR3 is TGTGCCAGCAGCCTCCAGCGGGGAAGGGATACGCAGTATTTT. Protein: CASSLQRGRDTQYF. The V gene is TRBV7-2, the J gene TRBJ2-3, with 7 bases that match TRBD2. The ends lost 5 bases at V and 6 bases at J; junction bases unmatched: 8. This CDR3 has 14 residues. Germline V gene sequence: CDR1 SGHTA, CDR2 FQGNSA.

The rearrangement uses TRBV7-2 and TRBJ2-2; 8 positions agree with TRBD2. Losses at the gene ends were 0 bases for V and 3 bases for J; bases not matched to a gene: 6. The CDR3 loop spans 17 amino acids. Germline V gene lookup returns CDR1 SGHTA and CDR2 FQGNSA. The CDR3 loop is CASSLAFGTSDTGELFF. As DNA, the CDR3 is TGTGCCAGCAGCTTAGCGTTCGGGACTAGTGACACCGGGGAGCTGTTTTTT.

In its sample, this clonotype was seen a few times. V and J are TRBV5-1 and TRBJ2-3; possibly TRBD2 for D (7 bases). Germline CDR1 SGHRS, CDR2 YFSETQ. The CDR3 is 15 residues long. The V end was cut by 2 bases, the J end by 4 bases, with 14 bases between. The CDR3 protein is CASSFGGGGPDTQYF. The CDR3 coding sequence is TGCGCCAGCAGCTTCGGGGGAGGGGGACCAGATACGCAGTATTTT.

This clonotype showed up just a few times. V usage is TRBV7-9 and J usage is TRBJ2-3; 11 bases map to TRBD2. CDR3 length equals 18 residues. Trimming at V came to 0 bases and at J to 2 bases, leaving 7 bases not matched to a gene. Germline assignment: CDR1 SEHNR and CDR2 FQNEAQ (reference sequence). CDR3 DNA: TGTGCCAGCAGCTTAGCGGGGGCTAGCGGGGGGTTCACAGATACGCAGTATTTT. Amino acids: CASSLAGASGGFTDTQYF. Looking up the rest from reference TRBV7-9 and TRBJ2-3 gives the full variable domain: DTGVSQNPRHKITKRGQNVTFRCDPISEHNRLYWYRQTLGQGPEFLTYFQNEAQLEKSRLLSDRFSAERPKGSFSTLEIQRTEQGDSAMYLCASSLAGASGGFTDTQYFGPGTRLTVL.

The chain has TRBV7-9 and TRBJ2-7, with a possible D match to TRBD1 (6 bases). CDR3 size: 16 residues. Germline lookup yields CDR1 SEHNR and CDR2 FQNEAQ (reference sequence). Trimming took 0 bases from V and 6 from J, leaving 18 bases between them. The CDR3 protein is CASSLAVHRESLEQYF. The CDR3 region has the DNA TGTGCCAGCAGCTTAGCGGTCCACAGGGAGTCTCTCGAGCAGTACTTC.